The clone carrying this T cell receptor (beta chain) has only a few counts. These data originate in a study of metastatic and nonmetastatic thyroid tumors. In the study overall: Repertoires from malignant and benign thyroid patients were compared across blood and tumor or nodule tissue.

No treatment of any kind had been given to any patient before thyroid surgery. TCRdb recomputed clones from the PCR reads via MiXCR. Counted here are some 40,000 clones, approximately 25% occurring once; the ten biggest clones make up 14%. Germline V CDR1 and CDR2: SGDLS, YYNGEE. The CDR3 totals 12 residues. The ends lost 10 bases at V and 1 base at J; junction bases unmatched: 2. The specimen sequenced was tumor tissue. V is TRBV9 and J is TRBJ1-1, with 9 bases lining up with TRBD1. This TCR came from a female donor with papillary thyroid cancer or a benign thyroid nodule (not recorded which). Some clones in this sample may be carry-over from other donors' samples. The CDR3 sequence: CASQGANTEAFF. As DNA, the CDR3 is TGTGCCTCACAGGGGGCGAACACTGAAGCTTTCTTT.